The 20 T cell receptor beta chains presented below share a single source sample, sequenced in a study of T-cell memory formation after mild COVID-19. TCRdb redid the calling of the 5' RACE reads with MiXCR, one entry per CDR3 protein. Of about 140,000 distinct CDR3 sequences listed, more than 13% were seen once; the top ten hold about 26%. What was sequenced was PBMCs or a T cell subset sorted from them (not recorded which). The origin of the receptors is an adult woman who had mild COVID-19 (a few samples of this study predate the infection). Cell type and time point are not known.

The CDR3 DNA is TGTGCCTGGACATGGACAGAGCACCTCTACAATGAGCAGTTCTTC. This sequence encodes CAWTWTEHLYNEQFF. The V gene is TRBV30, the J gene TRBJ2-1, with a weak D call TRBD1 (6 bases). Germline V gives CDR1 GTSNPN, CDR2 SVGIG (reference sequence). V lost 4 bases and J lost 3, with 16 bases in between. This CDR3 comprises 15 residues.

The genes are TRBV7-9 and TRBJ2-7; TRBD2 aligns across 7 bases. V lost 1 base, J lost 5 bases, and 5 bases stayed unmatched. From germline, CDR1 is SEHNR and CDR2 FQNEAQ (reference sequence). The CDR3 runs 14 residues. The CDR3 coding sequence is TGTGCCAGCAGCTTAGTGGCGGGAGCGGACGAGCAGTACTTC. This sequence encodes CASSLVAGADEQYF. Complete variable domain (other parts from reference TRBV7-9 and TRBJ2-7): DTGVSQNPRHKITKRGQNVTFRCDPISEHNRLYWYRQTLGQGPEFLTYFQNEAQLEKSRLLSDRFSAERPKGSFSTLEIQRTEQGDSAMYLCASSLVAGADEQYFGPGTRLTVT.

CDR3 sequence: CASSVVSSFHNEQFF. In nucleotides, the CDR3 is TGTGCCAGCAGCGTAGTGTCTAGCTTCCACAATGAGCAGTTCTTC. The chain uses TRBV9 and TRBJ2-1; weak D call: TRBD2 (5 bases). The CDR3 spans 15 residues. CDR1 is SGDLS, CDR2 YYNGEE, per germline. Trimming took 0 bases from V and 5 from J, leaving 12 bases between them.

This clonotype was recorded at least ten times. The gene calls are TRBV4-2 and TRBJ2-4, with D perhaps matching TRBD2 (6 bases). The germline V gene encodes CDR1 LGHNA and CDR2 YNFKEQ. This CDR3 has 18 amino acids. Between the trimmed V and J ends, which lost 0 bases and 0 bases, there was a span of 15 bases. As DNA, the CDR3 is TGTGCCAGCAGCCAAGAGGACGGCGGGAAGTCAGCCAAAAACATTCAGTACTTC. It yields the protein CASSQEDGGKSAKNIQYF.

The chain employs TRBV11-2 and TRBJ2-1, with 9 bases that match TRBD1. Germline CDR1 SGHAT, CDR2 FQNNGV. The CDR3 has 18 residues. Trimming at V came to 5 bases and at J to 4 bases, leaving 15 bases not matched to a gene. In DNA form, the CDR3 reads TGTGCCAGCAGCCCGTTCCGACAGGGGGGGATTGAGTACAATGAGCAGTTCTTC. Translating it yields CASSPFRQGGIEYNEQFF.

The table lists this clonotype with many counts. The CDR3 DNA follows: TGCGCCAGCAGCCTTGGGGCTAGCGGGATTACCTACGAGCAGTACTTC. Its protein product is CASSLGASGITYEQYF. V is TRBV4-3 and J is TRBJ2-7, with 9 bases that match TRBD2. The CDR3 spans 16 residues. V lost 4 bases to trimming and J lost 2 bases; unmatched junction nucleotides: 9. CDR1 and CDR2 from the germline V gene are LGHNA and YSLEER.

The chain carries TRBV11-2 and TRBJ1-6, with 8 bases that match TRBD1. The CDR3 is 18 amino acids. The trim removed 3 bases at V and 10 bases at J, leaving 17 bases unmatched. Germline CDR1 reads SGHAT; CDR2 reads FQNNGV. As DNA, the CDR3 is TGTGCCAGCAGCTTGTATCAGTCGTTCGGACAGGGAGGGTCACCCCTCCACTTT. Protein sequence: CASSLYQSFGQGGSPLHF. Full variable domain (rest looked up from reference TRBV11-2 and TRBJ1-6): EAGVAQSPRYKIIEKRQSVAFWCNPISGHATLYWYQQILGQGPKLLIQFQNNGVVDDSQLPKDRFSAERLKGVDSTLKIQPAKLEDSAVYLCASSLYQSFGQGGSPLHFGNGTRLTVT.

The V call is TRBV20-1, the J call TRBJ2-4; D may be TRBD2 (5 bases). V lost 1 base and J 9 bases, leaving 16 bases between the germline ends. The CDR3 is 14 amino acids. CDR1 and CDR2 from the germline V gene are DFQATT and SNEGSKA (reference sequence). The CDR3 here is CSARGRSAGGIQYF. The CDR3 nucleotides are TGCAGTGCTAGAGGTCGTAGCGCTGGAGGCATTCAGTACTTC.

This clonotype showed up just a few times. This chain connects TRBV7-7 to TRBJ2-2; TRBD1 or TRBD2 may be the D gene (5 bases each). The germline V and J ends were trimmed by 5 bases and 6 bases, with 16 bases remaining between them. This CDR3 is built from 15 residues. Germline CDR1 SSHAT, CDR2 FNYEAQ (reference sequence). The CDR3 is CASSADFLRAGELFF. In DNA, the CDR3 is TGTGCCAGCAGCGCGGACTTCCTCAGGGCCGGGGAGCTGTTTTTT.

There are a few counts of this clonotype. The V call is TRBV5-6, the J call TRBJ2-3, with D tentatively TRBD2 (5 bases). From germline, CDR1 is SGHDT and CDR2 YYEEEE. Trimming removed 4 bases from V and 3 bases from J, with 18 bases in between. The CDR3 has 16 amino acids. The chain's CDR3 is CASSEGFSVPTDTQYF. The CDR3 DNA is TGTGCCAGCAGCGAGGGTTTTTCGGTCCCAACAGATACGCAGTATTTT.

This clonotype was recorded a few times. The chain recombines TRBV10-2 with TRBJ1-1; no definite D call. V lost 5 bases and J lost 10, with 11 bases in between. CDR1 is WSHSY and CDR2 is SAAADI in the germline V gene. The length of the CDR3 is 11 residues. CDR3 nucleotides: TGCGCCAGCAGTTCTGGGCTGGGAGCTTTCTTT. Its protein is CASSSGLGAFF.

In this sample, this clonotype turned up a few times. The chain combines TRBV6-5 with TRBJ2-7; 7 positions match TRBD2. The V gene's germline CDR1 is MNHEY and CDR2 SVGAGI. Losses at the gene ends were 6 bases for V and 2 bases for J; bases not matched to a gene: 7. The CDR3 is 14 amino acids. This CDR3 reads CASRQSLAAYEQYF. In nucleotides, the CDR3 is TGTGCCAGCAGGCAAAGCCTAGCGGCCTACGAGCAGTACTTC.

V and J are TRBV2 and TRBJ2-3, with unresolved D. Germline V lookup: CDR1 SNHLY, CDR2 FYNNEI. This CDR3 has 13 residues. V was pared by 7 bases and J by 4 bases, with 12 bases between. The DNA for the CDR3 is TGTGCCAGCAAAGGGAACCGGGCAGATACGCAGTATTTT. Its protein is CASKGNRADTQYF.

The table lists this clonotype with a few counts. The J gene is TRBJ2-7, the V gene TRBV9; maybe TRBD1 (5 bases). CDR3 length: 12 residues. Deletions cut 2 bases from V and 4 bases from J, with 7 bases between. CDR1 and CDR2 from the germline V gene are SGDLS and YYNGEE. CDR3 sequence (DNA): TGTGCCAGCAGCGTGACAGATTACGAGCAGTACTTC. Translated, it gives CASSVTDYEQYF.

This clonotype has a handful of counts. The chain couples TRBV12-3 or TRBV12-4 to TRBJ2-1; TRBD2 might be the D (6 bases). The CDR3 runs 16 residues. V lost 6 bases, J lost 2 bases, and 17 bases lay in between. The CDR3 sequence is CASSPGTPSPYNEQFF. The CDR3 nucleotides read TGTGCCAGCAGCCCCGGGACTCCGTCTCCCTACAATGAGCAGTTCTTC.

The chain links TRBV19 to TRBJ2-1, with TRBD2 matching over 13 bases. V lost 1 base and J lost 1; bases outside the gene matches: 7. This CDR3 has 19 amino acids. CDR1 and CDR2 (germline): LNHDA, SQIVND (reference sequence). The CDR3 DNA reads TGTGCCAGTAGTATAGGGGCCGGACTAGCGGGAGATTCCTACAATGAGCAGTTCTTC. This gives the protein CASSIGAGLAGDSYNEQFF.

As regards this clonotype: At one of its ends the junction is not consistent with the germline gene, which may arise from a read error. The CDR3 coding sequence is TGCAGCGTGGAAGACCCGGGACAGTACACTGAAGCTTTCTTT. This encodes CSVEDPGQYTEAFF. The V call is TRBV29-1, the J call TRBJ1-1; 7 bases align to TRBD1. Germline CDR1 is SQVTM and CDR2 is ANQGSEA. CDR3 length equals 14 residues.

This clonotype was seen a few times. CDR3 sequence: CASSRGQTYEQYF. Here the CDR3 DNA reads TGTGCCAGCAGCCGGGGACAAACCTACGAGCAGTACTTC. The chain recombines TRBV7-9 with TRBJ2-7; tentative D call: TRBD1 (6 bases). CDR1 and CDR2 from the germline V gene are SEHNR and FQNEAQ (reference sequence). This CDR3 contains 13 residues. V lost 5 bases and J 2 bases, leaving 10 bases between the germline ends. Filled out from reference TRBV7-9 and TRBJ2-7, the complete variable domain reads DTGVSQNPRHKITKRGQNVTFRCDPISEHNRLYWYRQTLGQGPEFLTYFQNEAQLEKSRLLSDRFSAERPKGSFSTLEIQRTEQGDSAMYLCASSRGQTYEQYFGPGTRLTVT.

This clonotype appeared a few times. This chain links TRBV12-3 or TRBV12-4 with TRBJ1-2, with D tentatively TRBD1 (6 bases). This CDR3 is 17 amino acids long. The V end was cut by 5 bases, the J end by 0 bases, with 19 bases between. CDR3 bases: TGTGCCAGCAGTCCCCCAGGGGCCCTATTATCTAACTATGGCTACACCTTC. Translation: CASSPPGALLSNYGYTF.

This clonotype turned up a few times. The chain carries TRBV13 and TRBJ2-3; 7 bases match TRBD2. The V and J ends lost 4 bases and 0 bases, in that order; junction bases with no gene match: 7. The CDR3 contains 16 residues. From germline, CDR1 is PRHDT and CDR2 FYEKMQ (reference sequence). The CDR3 nucleotides are TGTGCCAGCAGCTCTCGGGGTAGCGGGAGCACAGATACGCAGTATTTT. Protein product: CASSSRGSGSTDTQYF.